This T cell receptor (beta chain) was sequenced in a study of OX40 agonist ivuxolimab in advanced cancers. Study-wide findings and caveats: On average, CD8+ T cells had more expanded clones than CD4+. Among patients with partial responses at 0.1-3.0 mg/kg, clonal expansion was among the lowest.

V lost 2 bases, J lost 1 base, and 12 bases lay in between. The V gene's germline CDR1 is MNHNS and CDR2 SASEGT. The CDR3 length is 15 residues. Sample share makes this clone medium-sized (0.01 to 0.1%). What it binds is unknown. The repertoire was sequenced with immunoSEQ multiplex PCR; TCRdb's copy has only in-frame clones and lacks some. The sample consists of approximately 71,000 clones, 65% to 85% of them appearing once. This specimen was CD4+ or CD8+ T cells sorted from blood, taken in a trial of the OX40 agonist ivuxolimab. The sequence derives from an adult with an advanced solid tumor such as melanoma, head and neck, liver or kidney cancer. The J gene is TRBJ2-7, the V gene TRBV6-1, with D tentatively TRBD2 (5 bases). The CDR3 region has the DNA TGTGCCAGCAGTGAAAGGGCTAGCAGATCCTACGAGCAGTACTTC. As protein: CASSERASRSYEQYF.